The sequence of this T cell receptor (beta chain) was determined in a study of identical twins. A universal primer site arose from template switching, and cDNA bore unique molecular identifiers. TCRdb fed the 5' RACE reads into MiXCR, producing one record per CDR3 protein. This table has around 100,000 distinct CDR3 sequences, 5.9% appearing once. Details on this clonotype: Its cognate antigen is unknown.

Study-wide points: Twins shared beta out-of-frame sequences in excess, but this excess was weaker.

CDR1 KGHSH and CDR2 LQKENI come from the germline V gene. The CDR3 runs 13 residues. V was clipped by 0 bases and J by 7 bases, with 9 bases between them. The sequenced sample was memory T cells sorted from blood. This receptor was obtained from a woman between 45 and 65 years old in good health. This rearrangement joins TRBV18 to TRBJ2-5; a weak D match, TRBD1 (5 bases). CDR3 sequence: CASSPPGVGTQYF. DNA of the CDR3: TGTGCCAGCTCACCACCAGGGGTAGGGACCCAGTACTTC.